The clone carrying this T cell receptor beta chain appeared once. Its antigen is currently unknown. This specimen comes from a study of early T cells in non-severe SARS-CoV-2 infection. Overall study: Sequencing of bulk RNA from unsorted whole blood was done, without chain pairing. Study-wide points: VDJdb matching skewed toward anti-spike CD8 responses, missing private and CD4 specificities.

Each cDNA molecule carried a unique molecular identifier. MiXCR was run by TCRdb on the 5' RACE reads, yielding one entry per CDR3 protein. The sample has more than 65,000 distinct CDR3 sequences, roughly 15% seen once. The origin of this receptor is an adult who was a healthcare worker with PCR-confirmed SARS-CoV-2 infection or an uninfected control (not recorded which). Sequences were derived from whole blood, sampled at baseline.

As DNA, the CDR3 is TGCGCCAGCAGCCCTGGGTCGGGAGGCTACAATGAGCAGTTCTTC. As protein: CASSPGSGGYNEQFF. The rearrangement links TRBV5-1 to TRBJ2-1, with TRBD2 matching over 7 bases. This CDR3 is 15 amino acids long. The trim removed 4 bases at V and 3 bases at J, leaving 7 bases unmatched. Germline CDR1 and CDR2: SGHRS and YFSETQ.